Below are 6 T cell receptor beta chains sequenced from a single sample in a study of blood T cell repertoires in COVID-19. Measured with immunoSEQ multiplex PCR; TCRdb has only the in-frame clones, and not every one. The data hold about 240,000 clones, with roughly nine tenths observed a single time. Sequencing was done on a sample of peripheral blood. These receptors came from a man in his sixties with acute or convalescent COVID-19.

The rearrangement uses TRBV30 and TRBJ1-1; no clear D gene. Between the trimmed V and J ends, which lost 3 bases and 3 bases, there was a span of 11 bases. CDR1 and CDR2 from the germline V gene are GTSNPN and SVGIG (reference sequence). The CDR3 is 13 amino acids. The CDR3 coding sequence is TGTGCCTGGAGCCACTCCCTGGACACTGAAGCTTTCTTT. Translation gives CAWSHSLDTEAFF. The whole variable domain, filled in from reference TRBV30 and TRBJ1-1, reads SQTIHQWPATLVQPVGSPLSLECTVEGTSNPNLYWYRQAAGRGLQLLFYSVGIGQISSEVPQNLSASRPQDRQFILSSKKLLLSDSGFYLCAWSHSLDTEAFFGQGTRLTVV.

CDR3 nucleotides: TGTGCCAGCAGTCCCCAGGACAGGGACCTCTATGGCTACACCTTC. It encodes CASSPQDRDLYGYTF. The chain has TRBV27 and TRBJ1-2, with TRBD1 identical over 8 bases. Germline V gene data show CDR1 as MNHEY and CDR2 as SMNVEV (reference sequence). V trimming: 5 bases; J trimming: 4 bases; junction bases outside the gene matches: 9. The CDR3 length is 15 residues.

The chain is built from TRBV21-1 and TRBJ2-7; no check of the table's D call, TRBD1, against the DNA was made. TRBV21-1 is a listed pseudogene. The CDR3 length is 17 residues. The CDR3 nucleotides are TGTGCCAGCAGATTCACCCGGGACAGGGGGCTTTATTGGGAGCAGTACTTC. Translating it yields CASRFTRDRGLYWEQYF.

This chain connects TRBV5-1 to TRBJ2-3; D is unresolved. With 4 bases removed from V and 0 bases from J, the gap between germline ends came to 12 bases. From germline, CDR1 is SGHRS and CDR2 YFSETQ. The CDR3 is 15 amino acids. The CDR3 sequence is CASSLTPTSTDTQYF. In DNA, the CDR3 is TGCGCCAGCAGCCTAACCCCAACTAGCACAGATACGCAGTATTTT.

This clone showed up just a few times. This chain links TRBV11-3 with TRBJ2-1; 10 positions match TRBD1. The junction had 6 bases not matched to a gene; V was cut back by 1 base and J by 6 bases. The CDR3 is 16 amino acids. Germline CDR1 and CDR2: SGHNT and YENEEA. The CDR3 is CASSLGQGAVRNEQFF. Written as DNA, the CDR3 is TGTGCCAGCAGCTTAGGACAGGGGGCCGTCCGCAATGAGCAGTTCTTC.

The V call is TRBV18, the J call TRBJ2-7, with TRBD2 matching over 10 bases. J gave up 1 base and V 6 bases, and 9 bases lay outside the gene matches. This CDR3 is 16 amino acids long. Germline V lookup: CDR1 KGHSH, CDR2 LQKENI. CDR3 residues: CASSWLAGEKSYEQYF. The CDR3 region has the DNA TGTGCCAGCTCGTGGCTAGCGGGAGAGAAATCCTACGAGCAGTACTTC.